The source of this T cell receptor (beta chain) is a study of T-cell memory formation after mild COVID-19. 5'RACE, which relied on constant-segment primers, yielded TCR alpha and TCR beta cDNA libraries carrying sample barcodes and UMIs. TCRdb re-called the 5' RACE reads through MiXCR, storing one row per CDR3 protein. The top ten hold roughly 8.4% of the sample, which has 470,000 or so distinct CDR3 sequences, 20% seen once. V was clipped by 4 bases and J by 0 bases, with 13 bases between them. The CDR3 is made up of 15 amino acids. Per the germline V gene, CDR1 is DFQATT and CDR2 is SNEGSKA (reference sequence). This clonotype was recorded a few times. Its antigen remains unknown. Study-wide results and caveats: The study found balanced CD4/CD8 in clones contracting day 15 to 85 and a CD4+ lean in later expanders. There was no confirmation that second-wave clones peaking on day 37 were SARS-CoV-2 specific. The CD4+ clones that contracted clustered mainly within CM and EM, and the CD8+ clones concentrated in EMRA.

V is TRBV20-1 and J is TRBJ1-5; tentatively, D is TRBD1 (5 bases). The origin of this receptor is an adult woman who had mild COVID-19 (a few samples of this study predate the infection). Cell type and time point are not known. The sample consisted of PBMCs or a T cell subset sorted from them (not recorded which). For the CDR3, the DNA is TGCAGTGCTATAATTACAGGTTATAGCAATCAGCCCCAGCATTTT. Its translation is CSAIITGYSNQPQHF.